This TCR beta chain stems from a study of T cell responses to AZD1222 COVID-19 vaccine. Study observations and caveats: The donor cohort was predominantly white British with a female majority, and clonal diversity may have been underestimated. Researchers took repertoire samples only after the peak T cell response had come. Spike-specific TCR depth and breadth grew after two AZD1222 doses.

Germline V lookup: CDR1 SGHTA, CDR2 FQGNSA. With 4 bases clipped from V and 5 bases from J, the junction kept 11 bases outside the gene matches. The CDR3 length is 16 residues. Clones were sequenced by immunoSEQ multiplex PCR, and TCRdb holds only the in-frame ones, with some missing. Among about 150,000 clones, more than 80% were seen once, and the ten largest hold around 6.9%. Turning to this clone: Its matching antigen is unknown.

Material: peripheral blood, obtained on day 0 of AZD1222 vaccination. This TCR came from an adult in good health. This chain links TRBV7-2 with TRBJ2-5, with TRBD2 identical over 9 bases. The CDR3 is CASSSTHAGGRETQYF. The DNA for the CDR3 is TGTGCCAGCAGCTCAACCCACGCGGGGGGGCGCGAGACCCAGTACTTC.